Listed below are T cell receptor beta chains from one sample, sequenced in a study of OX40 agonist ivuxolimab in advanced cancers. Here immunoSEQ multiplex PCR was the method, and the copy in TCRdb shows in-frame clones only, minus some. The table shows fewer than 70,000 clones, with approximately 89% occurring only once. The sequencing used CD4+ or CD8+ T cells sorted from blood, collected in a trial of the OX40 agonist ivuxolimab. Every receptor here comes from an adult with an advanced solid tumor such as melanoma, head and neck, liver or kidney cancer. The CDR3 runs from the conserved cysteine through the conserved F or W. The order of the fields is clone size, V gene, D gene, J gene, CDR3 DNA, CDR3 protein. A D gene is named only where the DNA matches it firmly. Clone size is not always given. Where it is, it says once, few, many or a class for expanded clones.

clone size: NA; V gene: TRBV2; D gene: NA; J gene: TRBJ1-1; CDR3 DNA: TGTGCCAGCAGTCCTAACAGGGTCGGCACTGAAGCTTTCTTT; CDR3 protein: CASSPNRVGTEAFF
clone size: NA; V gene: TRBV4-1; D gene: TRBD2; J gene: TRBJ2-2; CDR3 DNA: TGCGCCAGCACGGCGGGGGGGCCGGCCGGGGAGCTGTTTTTT; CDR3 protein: CASTAGGPAGELFF
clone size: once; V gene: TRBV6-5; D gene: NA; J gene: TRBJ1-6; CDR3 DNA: TGTGCCAGCAGTTACGGCAGGGGTAATTCACCCCTCCACTTT; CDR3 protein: CASSYGRGNSPLHF
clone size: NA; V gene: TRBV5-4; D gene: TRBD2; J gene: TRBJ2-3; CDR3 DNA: TGTGCCAGCAGCTTGTTGGTAGCGGGATACACAGATACGCAGTATTTT; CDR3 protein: CASSLLVAGYTDTQYF
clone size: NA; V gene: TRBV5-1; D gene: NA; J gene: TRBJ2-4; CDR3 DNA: TGCGCCAGCAGCTCCCAAGGGGGGTCCAAAAACATTCAGTACTTC; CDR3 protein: CASSSQGGSKNIQYF
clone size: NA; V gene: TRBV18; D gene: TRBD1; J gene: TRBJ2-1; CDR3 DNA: TGTGCCAGCAGGACAGGGGAGTACAATGAGCAGTTCTTC; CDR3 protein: CASRTGEYNEQFF
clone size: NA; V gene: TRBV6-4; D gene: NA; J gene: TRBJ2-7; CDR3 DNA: TGTGCCAGCAGTGACTCCGACAGAGAATCCTACGAGCAGTACTTC; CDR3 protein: CASSDSDRESYEQYF
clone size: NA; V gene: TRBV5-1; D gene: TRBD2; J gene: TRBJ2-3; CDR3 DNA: TGCGCCAGCAGCTTCCTAGCGGGAGATAGCACAGATACGCAGTATTTT; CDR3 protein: CASSFLAGDSTDTQYF
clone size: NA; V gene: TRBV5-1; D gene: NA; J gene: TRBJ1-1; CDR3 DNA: TGCGCCAGCAGGATGGGGGCAACTGAAGCTTTCTTT; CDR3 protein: CASRMGATEAFF
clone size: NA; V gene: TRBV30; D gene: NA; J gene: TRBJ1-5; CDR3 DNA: TGTGCCTGGAGTTCGACACGGAGCAATCAGCCCCAGCATTTT; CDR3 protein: CAWSSTRSNQPQHF
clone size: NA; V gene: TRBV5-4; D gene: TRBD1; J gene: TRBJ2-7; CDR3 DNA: TGTGCCAGCAGCTTGGGCGCCCAAGGGACAGGGAGTTCCTACGAGCAGTACTTC; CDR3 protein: CASSLGAQGTGSSYEQYF
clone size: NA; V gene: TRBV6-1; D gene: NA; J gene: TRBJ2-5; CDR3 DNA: TGTGCCAGCAGAAGTTTAGAGACCCAGTACTTC; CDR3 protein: CASRSLETQYF
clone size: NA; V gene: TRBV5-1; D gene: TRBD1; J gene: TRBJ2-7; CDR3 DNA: TGCGCCAGCAGCAGGGGACAGGGGCCCTACGAGCAGTACTTC; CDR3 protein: CASSRGQGPYEQYF
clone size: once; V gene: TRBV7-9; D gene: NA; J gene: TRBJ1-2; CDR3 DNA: TGTGCCAGCAGCTTAGATGTTGGCTACACCTTC; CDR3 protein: CASSLDVGYTF
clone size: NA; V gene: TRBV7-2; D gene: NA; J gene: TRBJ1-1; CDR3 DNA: TGTGCCAGCAGCTTAGGTCCCCGACCCCGAGCTTTCTTT; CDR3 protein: CASSLGPRPRAFF
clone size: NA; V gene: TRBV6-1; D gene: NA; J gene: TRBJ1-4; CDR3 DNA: TGTGCCAGCAGTGCGTACGGGGGCAGTGAAAAACTGTTTTTT; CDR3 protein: CASSAYGGSEKLFF
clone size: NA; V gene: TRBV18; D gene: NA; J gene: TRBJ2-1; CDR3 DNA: TGTGCCAGCTCACTAACCGGGGCCTACAATGAGCAGTTCTTC; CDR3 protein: CASSLTGAYNEQFF
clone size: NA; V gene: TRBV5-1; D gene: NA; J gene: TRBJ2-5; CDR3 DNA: TGCGCCAGCAGCTCCCAAGAGACCCAGTACTTC; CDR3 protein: CASSSQETQYF
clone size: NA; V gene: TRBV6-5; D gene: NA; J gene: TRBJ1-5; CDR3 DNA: TGTGCCAGCAGTTCCCACCTAAATCAGCCCCAGCATTTT; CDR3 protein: CASSSHLNQPQHF
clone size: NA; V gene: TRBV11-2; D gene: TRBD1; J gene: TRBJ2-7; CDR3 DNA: TGTGCCAGCAGCTCAACCAGGGGACAGGGGTTACTTTATCCGGACTTC; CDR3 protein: CASSSTRGQGLLYPDF
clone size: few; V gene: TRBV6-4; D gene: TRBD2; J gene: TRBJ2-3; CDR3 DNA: TGTGCCAGCAGTGAGACTAGCGGGGGCCTAAGCACAGATACGCAGTATTTT; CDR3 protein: CASSETSGGLSTDTQYF
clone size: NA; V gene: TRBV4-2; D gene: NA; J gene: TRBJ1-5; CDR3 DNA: TGTGCCAGCAGCCTTTTAGGGCAGACCAATCAGCCCCAGCATTTT; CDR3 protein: CASSLLGQTNQPQHF
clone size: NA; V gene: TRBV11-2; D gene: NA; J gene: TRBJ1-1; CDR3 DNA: TGTGCCAGCAGCTTGATTATGAACACTGAAGCTTTCTTT; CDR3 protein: CASSLIMNTEAFF
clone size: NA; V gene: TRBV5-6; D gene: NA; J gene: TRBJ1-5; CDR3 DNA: TGTGCCAGTCTTAAGCTTGGTAGTAATCAGCCCCAGCATTTT; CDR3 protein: CASLKLGSNQPQHF
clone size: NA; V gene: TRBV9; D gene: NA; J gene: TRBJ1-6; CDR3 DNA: TGTGCCAGCAGCGTAGGTCACAGGAATTCACCCCTCCACTTT; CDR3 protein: CASSVGHRNSPLHF
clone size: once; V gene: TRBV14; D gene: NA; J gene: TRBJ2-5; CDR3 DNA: TGTGCCAGCAGCCAAGTGAGCCTGGCAGAGACCCAGTACTTC; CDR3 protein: CASSQVSLAETQYF
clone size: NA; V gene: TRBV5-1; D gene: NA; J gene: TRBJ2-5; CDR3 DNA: TGCGCCAGCAGCCCTGGAGGGGGAGAAGAGACCCAGTACTTC; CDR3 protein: CASSPGGGEETQYF
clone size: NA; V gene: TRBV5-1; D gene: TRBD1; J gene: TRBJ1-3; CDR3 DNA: TGCGCCAGCAGCCTCGAGACAGGGGGTTCTGGAAACACCATATATTTT; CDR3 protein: CASSLETGGSGNTIYF
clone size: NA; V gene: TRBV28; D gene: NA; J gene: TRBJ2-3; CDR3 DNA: TGTGCCAGCGGGCCTAGGATCACAGATACGCAGTATTTT; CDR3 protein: CASGPRITDTQYF
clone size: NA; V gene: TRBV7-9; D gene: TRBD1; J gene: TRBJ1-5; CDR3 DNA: TGTGCCAGCAGCCGATCCGGGACAGGGGATCAGCCCCAGCATTTT; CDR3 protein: CASSRSGTGDQPQHF
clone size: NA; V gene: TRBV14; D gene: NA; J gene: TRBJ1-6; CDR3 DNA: TGTGCCAGCAGCCTCAATCAGATACGGAACTCACCCCTCCACTTT; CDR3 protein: CASSLNQIRNSPLHF
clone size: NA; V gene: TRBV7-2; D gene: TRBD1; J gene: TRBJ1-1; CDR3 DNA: TGTGCCAGCAGCCTGGACAGGGCTACTGAAGCTTTCTTT; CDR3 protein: CASSLDRATEAFF
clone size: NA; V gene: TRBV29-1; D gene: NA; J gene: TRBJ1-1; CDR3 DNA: TGCAGCGTCGAAAGAATGAACACTGAAGCTTTCTTT; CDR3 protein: CSVERMNTEAFF
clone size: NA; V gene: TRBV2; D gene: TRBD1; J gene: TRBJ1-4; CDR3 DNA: TGTGCCAGCAGTATGGACAGGGCTGATGAAAAACTGTTTTTT; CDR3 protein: CASSMDRADEKLFF
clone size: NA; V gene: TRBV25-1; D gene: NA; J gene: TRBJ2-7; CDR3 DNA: TGTGCCAGCAGTGACCACCCCCGGGGGAGATCTTACGAGCAGTACTTC; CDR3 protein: CASSDHPRGRSYEQYF
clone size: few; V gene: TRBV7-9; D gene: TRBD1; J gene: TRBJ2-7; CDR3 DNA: TGTGCCAGCAGCCGTCAGGGGGTACGGGACGAGCAGTACTTC; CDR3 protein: CASSRQGVRDEQYF
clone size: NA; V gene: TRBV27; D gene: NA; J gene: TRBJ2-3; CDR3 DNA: TGTGCCAGCAGTTTACTTGGGGGCATGGATACGCAGTATTTT; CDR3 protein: CASSLLGGMDTQYF
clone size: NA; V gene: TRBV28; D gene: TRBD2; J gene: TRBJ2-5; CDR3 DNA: TGTGCCAGCAGTTCTCGGGGGAGGGCCGAAAAGACCCAGTACTTC; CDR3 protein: CASSSRGRAEKTQYF
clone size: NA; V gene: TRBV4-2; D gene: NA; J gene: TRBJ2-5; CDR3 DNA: TGTGCCAGCAGCCAAGGGACAGCCCAAGAGACCCAGTACTTC; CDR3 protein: CASSQGTAQETQYF
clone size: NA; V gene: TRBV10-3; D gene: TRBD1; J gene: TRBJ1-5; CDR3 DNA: TGTGCCATCACACAGGGGTTGGCTCAGCCCCAGCATTTT; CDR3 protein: CAITQGLAQPQHF
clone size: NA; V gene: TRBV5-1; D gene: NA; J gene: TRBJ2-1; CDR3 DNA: TGCGCCAGCAGCTTGGAATTCAGTACCTACAATGAGCAGTTCTTC; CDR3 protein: CASSLEFSTYNEQFF
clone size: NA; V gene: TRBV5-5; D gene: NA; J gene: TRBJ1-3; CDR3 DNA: TGTGCCAGCAGCTCGCAGGGAGCTGGAAACACCATATATTTT; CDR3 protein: CASSSQGAGNTIYF
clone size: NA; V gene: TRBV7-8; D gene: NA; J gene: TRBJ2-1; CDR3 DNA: TGTGCCAGCAGCAGGGGCGGGGAGCAGTTCTTC; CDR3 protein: CASSRGGEQFF
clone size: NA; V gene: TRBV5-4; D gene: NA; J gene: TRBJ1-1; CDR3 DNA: TGTGCCAGCAGCTCGGGCAGGGGCCCTGAAGCTTTCTTT; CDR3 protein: CASSSGRGPEAFF
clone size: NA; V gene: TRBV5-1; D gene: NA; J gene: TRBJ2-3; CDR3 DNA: TGCGCCAGCAGCTTGGGAGCAGATACGCAGTATTTT; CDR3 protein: CASSLGADTQYF
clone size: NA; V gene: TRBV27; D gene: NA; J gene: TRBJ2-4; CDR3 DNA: TGTGCCAGCACGGGGGCTCTCAACATTCAGTACTTC; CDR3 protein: CASTGALNIQYF
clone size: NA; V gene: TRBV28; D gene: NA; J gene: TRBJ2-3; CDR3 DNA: TGTGCCAGCAGTTTGGGGGGCCTCCTAGGGGGTACGCAGTATTTT; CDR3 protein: CASSLGGLLGGTQYF
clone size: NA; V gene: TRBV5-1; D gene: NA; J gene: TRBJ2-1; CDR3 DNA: TGCGCCAGCAGCTCGGGTTTTGGGGGGCGCCCCTACAATGAGCAGTTCTTC; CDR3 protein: CASSSGFGGRPYNEQFF
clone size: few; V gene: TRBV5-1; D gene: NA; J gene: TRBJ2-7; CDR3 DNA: TGCGCCAGCAGCTTGGCAGGGCCGGGTACGGGAGAGCAGTACTTC; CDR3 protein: CASSLAGPGTGEQYF
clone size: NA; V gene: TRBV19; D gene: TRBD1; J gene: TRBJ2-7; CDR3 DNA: TGTGCCAGTAGTTCTCGCGGCAGGGGGCTCTACGAGCAGTACTTC; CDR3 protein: CASSSRGRGLYEQYF
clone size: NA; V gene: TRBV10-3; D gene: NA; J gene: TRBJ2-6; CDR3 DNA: TGTGCCATCCCGGCTAGCGCTATCTCTGGGGCCAACGTCCTGACTTTC; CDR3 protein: CAIPASAISGANVLTF
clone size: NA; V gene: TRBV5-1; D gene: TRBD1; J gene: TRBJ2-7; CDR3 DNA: TGCGCCAGCAGCGTGACAGGGGGGCCGTATTTGTACGAGCAGTACTTC; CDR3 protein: CASSVTGGPYLYEQYF
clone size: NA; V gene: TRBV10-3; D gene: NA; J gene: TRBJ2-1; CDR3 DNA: TGTGCCATCAGTGACCGGGGGAAAAGTGGCTCCTACAATGAGCAGTTCTTC; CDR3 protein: CAISDRGKSGSYNEQFF
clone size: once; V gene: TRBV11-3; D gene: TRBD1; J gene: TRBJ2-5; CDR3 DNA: TGTGCCAGCAGCTTGGGACAGGTCATCGGGGAGACCCAGTACTTC; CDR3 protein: CASSLGQVIGETQYF